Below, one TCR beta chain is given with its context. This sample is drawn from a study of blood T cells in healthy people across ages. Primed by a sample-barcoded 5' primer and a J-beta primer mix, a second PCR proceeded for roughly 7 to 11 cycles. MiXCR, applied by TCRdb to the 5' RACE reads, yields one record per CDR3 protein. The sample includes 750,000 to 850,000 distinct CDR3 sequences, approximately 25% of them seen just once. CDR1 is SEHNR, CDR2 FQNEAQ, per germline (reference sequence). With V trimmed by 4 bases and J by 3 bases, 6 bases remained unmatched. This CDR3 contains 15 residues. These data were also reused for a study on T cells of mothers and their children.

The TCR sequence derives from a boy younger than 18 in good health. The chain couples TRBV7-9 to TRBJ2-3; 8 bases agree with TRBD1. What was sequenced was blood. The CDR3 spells CASSWTGSITDTQYF. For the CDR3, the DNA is TGTGCCAGCAGCTGGACAGGGAGTATTACAGATACGCAGTATTTT.